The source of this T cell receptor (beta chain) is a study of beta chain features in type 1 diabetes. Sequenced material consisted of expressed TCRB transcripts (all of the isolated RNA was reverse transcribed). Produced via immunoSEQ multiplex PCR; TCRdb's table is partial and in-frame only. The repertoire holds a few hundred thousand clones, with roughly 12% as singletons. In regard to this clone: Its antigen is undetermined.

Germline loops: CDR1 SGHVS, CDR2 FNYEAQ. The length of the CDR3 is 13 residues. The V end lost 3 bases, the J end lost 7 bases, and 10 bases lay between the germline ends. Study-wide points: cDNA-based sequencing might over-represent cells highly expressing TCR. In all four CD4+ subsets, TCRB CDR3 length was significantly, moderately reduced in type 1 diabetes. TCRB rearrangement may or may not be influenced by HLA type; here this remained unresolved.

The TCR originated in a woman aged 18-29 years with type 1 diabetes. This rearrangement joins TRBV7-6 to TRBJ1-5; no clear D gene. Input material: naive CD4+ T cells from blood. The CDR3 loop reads CASSLEDRQPQHF. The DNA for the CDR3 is TGTGCCAGCAGCTTGGAGGATCGGCAGCCCCAGCATTTT.